This TCR beta chain stems from a study of blood T cell repertoires in COVID-19. Study details: Samples taken during acute and convalescent COVID-19 were collected in the United States, Italy and Spain. PBMCs, B-cell-depleted T cells, or T cells provided the cDNA or gDNA that made up the material.

The CDR3 loop spans 18 amino acids. With V trimmed by 1 base and J by 6 bases, 12 bases remained unmatched. Germline V gene lookup returns CDR1 MNHNS and CDR2 SASEGT. Authors' analysis steps: The assay estimated nucleated cells by amplifying reference gene primers. Clones were read by immunoSEQ multiplex PCR, and TCRdb kept only the in-frame ones, dropping some. Clone size and the V and J calls come from that table; the DNA yielded D and trimming. The sample has some 250,000 clones, approximately 90% seen once. This receptor was taken from a man aged 55 to 70 who had recovered from COVID-19. The sequencing input was peripheral blood. The J gene is TRBJ2-4, the V gene TRBV6-1; TRBD2 aligns across 10 bases. The CDR3 DNA follows: TGTGCCAGCAGTGAAGACTTTTGGAGCGGGGGGGCAGCAAACATTCAGTACTTC. As protein: CASSEDFWSGGAANIQYF.